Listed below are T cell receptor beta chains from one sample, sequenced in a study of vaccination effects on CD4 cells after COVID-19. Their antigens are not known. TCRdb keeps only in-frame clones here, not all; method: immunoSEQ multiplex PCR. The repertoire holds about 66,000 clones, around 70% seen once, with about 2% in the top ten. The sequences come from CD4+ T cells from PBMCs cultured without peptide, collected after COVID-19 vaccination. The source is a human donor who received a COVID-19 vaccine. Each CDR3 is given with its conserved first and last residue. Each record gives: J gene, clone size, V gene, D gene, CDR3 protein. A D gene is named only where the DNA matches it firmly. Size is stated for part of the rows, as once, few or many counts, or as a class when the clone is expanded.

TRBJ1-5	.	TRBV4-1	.	CASSQVTPNQPQHF
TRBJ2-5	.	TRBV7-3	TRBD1	CASSSTGLGETQYF
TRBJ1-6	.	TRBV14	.	CASSQGYTGSPLHF
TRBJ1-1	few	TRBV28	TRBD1	CASSPPWRGPTEAFF
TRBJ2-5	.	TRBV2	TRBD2	CASTRWGGIGETQYF
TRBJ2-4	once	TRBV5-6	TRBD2	CASSTGLAGEVGTKNIQYF
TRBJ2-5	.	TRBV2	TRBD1	CASSASTGGETQYF
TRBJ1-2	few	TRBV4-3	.	CASSQDRRRGYTF
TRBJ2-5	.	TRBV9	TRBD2	CASSATSGQETQYF
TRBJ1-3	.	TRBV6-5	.	CASSYSGRGGNTIYF
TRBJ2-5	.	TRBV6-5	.	CASSIPGAGPATQYF
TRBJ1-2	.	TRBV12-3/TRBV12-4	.	CASMSGDYGYTF
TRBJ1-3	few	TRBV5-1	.	CASSSGTGNTIYF
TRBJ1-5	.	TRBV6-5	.	CASSAGTPPAQPQHF
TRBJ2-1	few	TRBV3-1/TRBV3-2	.	CASSQSSREQFF
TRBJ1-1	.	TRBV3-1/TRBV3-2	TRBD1	CASSLTGGHWNTEAFF
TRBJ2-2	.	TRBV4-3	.	CASSQEVRQNTGELFF
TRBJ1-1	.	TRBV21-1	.	CASSKVPITEAFF
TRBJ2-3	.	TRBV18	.	CASSGRESPSTDTQYF
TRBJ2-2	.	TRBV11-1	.	CASSSRAAGNGGELFF
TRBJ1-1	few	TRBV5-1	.	CASSLDPATEAFF
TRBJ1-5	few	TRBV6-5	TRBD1	CASKRGQGKNQPQHF
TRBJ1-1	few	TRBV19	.	CASADSRDTEAFF
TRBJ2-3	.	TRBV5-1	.	CASRNSTGIPSTDTQYF
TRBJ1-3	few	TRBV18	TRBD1	CASSGQGQSSDTIYF
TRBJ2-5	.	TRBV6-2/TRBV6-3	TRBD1	CASSLDRVVETQYF
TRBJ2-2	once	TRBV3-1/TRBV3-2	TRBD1	CASSQIRTGGTGELFF
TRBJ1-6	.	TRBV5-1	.	CASSPREQFNSPLHF
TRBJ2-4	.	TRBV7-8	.	CASSLSVPGGKNIQYF
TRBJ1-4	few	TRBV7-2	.	CASSLGRAREVEKLFF
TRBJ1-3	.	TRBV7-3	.	CASSPAGGGTIYF
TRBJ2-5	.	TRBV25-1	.	CASSGLGTVETQYF
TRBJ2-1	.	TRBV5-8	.	CASPSTGQPKNNEQFF
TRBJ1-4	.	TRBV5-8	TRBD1	CASSTDRGRATNEKLFF
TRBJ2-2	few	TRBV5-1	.	CASSLVGGGAGELFF
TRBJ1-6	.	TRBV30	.	CAWNKKWGDSPLHF
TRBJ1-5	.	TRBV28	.	CASSSPWRNSNQPQHF
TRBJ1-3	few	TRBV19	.	CASSTTATGNTIYF
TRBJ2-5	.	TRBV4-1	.	CASRPSNDRTQETQYF
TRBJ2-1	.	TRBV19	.	CASSIPTGISYNEQFF
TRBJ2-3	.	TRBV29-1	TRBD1	CSAGGVTDTQYF
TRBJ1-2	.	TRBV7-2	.	CASSLQVHRGYTF
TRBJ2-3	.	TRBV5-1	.	CASRGRLSTDTQYF
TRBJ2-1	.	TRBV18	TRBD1	CASVQGVSYNEQFF
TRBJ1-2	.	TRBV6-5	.	CASSPPRGSRGYTF